This T cell receptor beta chain was found in a study of patients with pleural tuberculosis. The CDR3 contains 11 residues. The V end was cut by 0 bases, the J end by 8 bases, with 7 bases between. From germline, CDR1 is DFQATT and CDR2 SNEGSKA (reference sequence). This clonotype qualifies as medium-sized (0.01 to 0.1%). TCRdb redid the calling of the reads with MiXCR, one entry per CDR3 protein. The sample gives about 29,000 distinct CDR3 sequences, more than 15% of which show up once; 3.5% is in the top ten. The V call is TRBV20-1, the J call TRBJ1-1, with D unclear. Material: peripheral blood. This sequence was found in a human donor with pleural tuberculosis. For the CDR3, the DNA is TGCAGTGCTAGAGATGACAACGAAGCTTTCTTT. Encoded protein: CSARDDNEAFF.